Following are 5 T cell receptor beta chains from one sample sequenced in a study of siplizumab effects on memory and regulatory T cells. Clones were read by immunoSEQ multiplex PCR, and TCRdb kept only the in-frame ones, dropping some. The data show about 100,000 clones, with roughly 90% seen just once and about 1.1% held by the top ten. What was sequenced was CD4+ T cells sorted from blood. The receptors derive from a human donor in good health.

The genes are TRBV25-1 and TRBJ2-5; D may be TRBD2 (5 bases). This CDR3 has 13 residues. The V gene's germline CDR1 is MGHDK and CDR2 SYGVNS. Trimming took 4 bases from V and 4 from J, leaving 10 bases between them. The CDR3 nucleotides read TGTGCCAGCAGTGTAGCGCCTCTAGAGACCCAGTACTTC. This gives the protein CASSVAPLETQYF.

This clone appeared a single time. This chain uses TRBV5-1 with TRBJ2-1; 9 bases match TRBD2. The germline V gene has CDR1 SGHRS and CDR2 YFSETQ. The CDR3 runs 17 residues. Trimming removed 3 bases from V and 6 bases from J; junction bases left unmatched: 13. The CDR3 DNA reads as TGCGCCAGCAGCTGGGGCGTGGTGCGGGAGGGAGGCAATGAGCAGTTCTTC. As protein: CASSWGVVREGGNEQFF.

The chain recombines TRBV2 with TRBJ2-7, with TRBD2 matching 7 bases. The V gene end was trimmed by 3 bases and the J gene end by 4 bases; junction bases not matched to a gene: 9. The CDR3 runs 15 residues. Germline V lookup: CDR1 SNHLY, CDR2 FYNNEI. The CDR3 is CASSEDWGRAYEQYF. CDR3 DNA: TGTGCCAGCAGTGAGGATTGGGGGAGGGCATACGAGCAGTACTTC.

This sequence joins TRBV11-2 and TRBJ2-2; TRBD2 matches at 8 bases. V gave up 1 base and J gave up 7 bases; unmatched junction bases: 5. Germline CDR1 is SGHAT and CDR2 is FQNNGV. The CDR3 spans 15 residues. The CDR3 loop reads CASSLAGGPFGELFF. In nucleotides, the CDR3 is TGTGCCAGCAGCTTAGCGGGAGGGCCTTTCGGGGAGCTGTTTTTT.

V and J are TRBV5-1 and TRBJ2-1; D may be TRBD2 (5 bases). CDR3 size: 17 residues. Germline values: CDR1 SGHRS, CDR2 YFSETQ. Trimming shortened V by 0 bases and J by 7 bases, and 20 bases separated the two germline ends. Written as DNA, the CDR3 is TGCGCCAGCAGCTTGGGGGTAAAGCGGCCCTGGGAAAATGAGCAGTTCTTC. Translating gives CASSLGVKRPWENEQFF.